This T cell receptor (beta chain) was documented in a study of blood T cells in healthy people across ages. Whole-study results and caveats: Roughly linear age-related decline in beta diversity appeared, significant by age around 38.

Staff drew around 10 milliliters of peripheral blood from each donor. Alongside a J-beta primer mix, a sample-barcoded 5' primer served in a second PCR lasting roughly 6 to 11 cycles. Each cDNA molecule was tagged by a template-switch adaptor with 12 random nucleotides. Each CDR3 protein is one row after TCRdb ran MiXCR on the 5' RACE reads. This table has 650,000 to 700,000 distinct CDR3 sequences, roughly 30% appearing once. A word on this clonotype: Its target is not known.

The receptor was isolated from a woman aged 80 or over in good health. Input material: blood.

CDR3 loop: CASSVEHAGELFF. CDR3 nucleotide sequence: TGTGCCAGCAGTGTGGAGCACGCCGGGGAGCTGTTTTTT. This chain uses TRBV6-1 with TRBJ2-2; D is ambiguous. The germline CDR1 and CDR2 sequences are MNHNS and SASEGT. V was shortened by 4 bases and J by 6 bases, with 9 bases between the two germline ends. The CDR3 sequence is 13 residues long.